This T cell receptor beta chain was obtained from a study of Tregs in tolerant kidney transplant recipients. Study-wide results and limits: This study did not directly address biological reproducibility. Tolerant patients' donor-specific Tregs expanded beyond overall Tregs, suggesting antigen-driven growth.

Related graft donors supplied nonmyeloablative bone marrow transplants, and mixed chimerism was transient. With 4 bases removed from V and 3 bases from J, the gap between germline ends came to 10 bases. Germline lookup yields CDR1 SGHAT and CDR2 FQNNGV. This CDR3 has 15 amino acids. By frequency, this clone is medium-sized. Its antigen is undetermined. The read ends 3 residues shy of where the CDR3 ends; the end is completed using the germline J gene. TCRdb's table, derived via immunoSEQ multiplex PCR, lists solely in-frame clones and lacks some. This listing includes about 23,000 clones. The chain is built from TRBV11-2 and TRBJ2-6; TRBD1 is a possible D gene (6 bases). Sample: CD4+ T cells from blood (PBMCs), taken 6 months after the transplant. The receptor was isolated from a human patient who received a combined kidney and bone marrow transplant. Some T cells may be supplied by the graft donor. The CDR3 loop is CASSWTVFGANVLTF. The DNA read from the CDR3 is TGTGCCAGCAGCTGGACAGTATTTGGGGCCAACGTC.